Listed here are 10 T cell receptor beta chains from one sample, sequenced in a study of blood T cell repertoires in COVID-19. Sequencing was performed with immunoSEQ multiplex PCR; in TCRdb, only in-frame clones are kept and a portion is missing. The data contain 200,000 to 300,000 clones, around nine tenths of them singletons. The specimen was peripheral blood. Receptors originate from a man aged 30-40 years with COVID-19, enrolled during active disease.

A word on this clone: Other DNA sequences of this sample code for an identical CDR3. This chain connects TRBV9 to TRBJ2-5, with D perhaps TRBD2 (5 bases). The CDR3 is 13 amino acids. The V end was cut by 4 bases, the J end by 5 bases, with 12 bases between. Germline V lookup: CDR1 SGDLS, CDR2 YYNGEE. CDR3 coding DNA: TGTGCCAGCAGCCCTCGGACGGGGGAGACCCAGTACTTC. Its translation: CASSPRTGETQYF.

The rearrangement links TRBV2 to TRBJ2-1; D gene uncertain. The CDR3 covers 14 residues. The germline CDR1 and CDR2 sequences are SNHLY and FYNNEI. Trimming removed 5 bases from V and 1 base from J, with 9 bases in between. The CDR3 loop reads CASSNRASYNEQFF. CDR3 DNA: TGTGCCAGCAGTAACCGCGCTTCCTACAATGAGCAGTTCTTC.

V gene TRBV1 combines with J gene TRBJ2-5; the D call in the table, TRBD1, was not verified against the DNA. TRBV1 represents a pseudogene. The CDR3 totals 17 residues. For the CDR3, the DNA is TGCACCAGCAGCCAAGATGGAGTGGACAGGGTGGGGGAGACCCAGTACTTC. Translating it yields CTSSQDGVDRVGETQYF.

The chain recombines TRBV5-5 with TRBJ2-7, with a possible D match to TRBD2 (6 bases). Trimming removed 5 bases at V and 6 bases at J, with 21 bases between. The germline V gene encodes CDR1 SGHKS and CDR2 YYEKEE (reference sequence). CDR3 size: 15 residues. This CDR3 reads CASRSGVQTVGEQYF. The DNA for the CDR3 is TGTGCCAGCAGGTCGGGGGTCCAGACTGTCGGCGAGCAGTACTTC.

The chain employs TRBV27 and TRBJ1-2, with D unresolved. Deletions cut 9 bases from V and 5 bases from J, with 13 bases between. The CDR3 is 12 residues long. Germline-derived CDR1 and CDR2 are MNHEY and SMNVEV (reference sequence). CDR3 bases: TGTGCCAGACGGGGTTCCCCGTATGGCTACACCTTC. This codes for CARRGSPYGYTF.

The V and J genes are TRBV18 and TRBJ1-5; tentative D call: TRBD1 (6 bases). Deletions cut 3 bases from V and 8 bases from J, with 11 bases between. The CDR3 spans 13 residues. CDR1 and CDR2 (germline): KGHSH, LQKENI. The CDR3 protein is CASSPDSREPQHF. The CDR3 nucleotides read TGTGCCAGCTCACCGGACAGCCGGGAGCCCCAGCATTTT.

The chain is built from TRBV7-9 and TRBJ1-4; D possibly corresponds to TRBD1 (6 bases). The CDR3 loop spans 17 amino acids. The germline V and J ends were trimmed by 5 bases and 3 bases, with 19 bases remaining between them. In germline, CDR1 is SEHNR, CDR2 FQNEAQ (reference sequence). The CDR3 is CASSAPYLQGANEKLFF. CDR3 DNA: TGTGCCAGCAGCGCTCCTTACCTACAGGGAGCTAATGAAAAACTGTTTTTT.

This clone has ten or more counts. The chain couples TRBV4-1 to TRBJ1-5; D is perhaps TRBD1 (5 bases). There are 15 residues in the CDR3. From germline, CDR1 is MGHRA and CDR2 YSYEKL. Trimming removed 3 bases at V and 4 bases at J, with 13 bases between. The CDR3 protein is CASSHLSGGNQPQHF. Written as DNA, the CDR3 is TGCGCCAGCAGCCATCTGTCCGGGGGGAATCAGCCCCAGCATTTT.

This clone appeared a single time. Here the CDR3 DNA reads TGTGCCAGCAGCCTTATCTATAGCAATCAGCCCCAGCATTTT. This gives the protein CASSLIYSNQPQHF. The rearrangement uses TRBV27 and TRBJ1-5; D unresolved. The CDR3 extends over 14 amino acids. Per the germline V gene, CDR1 is MNHEY and CDR2 is SMNVEV (reference sequence). Trimming removed 6 bases at V and 0 bases at J, with 9 bases between.

This sequence joins TRBV5-6 and TRBJ1-1; perhaps TRBD1 as D (6 bases). From germline, CDR1 is SGHDT and CDR2 YYEEEE. V dropped 2 bases and J dropped 1 base, with 12 bases sitting between them. This CDR3 region has 15 residues. CDR3 region: CASSLAGHQNTEAFF. The CDR3 nucleotides read TGTGCCAGCAGCTTAGCGGGACACCAGAACACTGAAGCTTTCTTT. The entire variable domain, with the rest obtained from reference TRBV5-6 and TRBJ1-1, is as follows: DAGVTQSPTHLIKTRGQQVTLRCSPKSGHDTVSWYQQALGQGPQFIFQYYEEEERQRGNFPDRFSGHQFPNYSSELNVNALLLGDSALYLCASSLAGHQNTEAFFGQGTRLTVV.